The sequence of this T cell receptor beta chain was determined in a study of Ad26.COV2.S vaccination and SARS-CoV-2 variants. In the study overall: The authors gave Ad26.COV2.S intramuscularly, either once or twice 56 days apart. Study results and caveats: Similar non-spike TCR breadth was seen in vaccine and placebo recipients. Vaccinated individuals (as opposed to placebo recipients) had higher spike-specific TCR breadth.

The treatment: roughly 18 received Ad26.COV2.S at low or high dose, single or two shots; 5 received placebo; per-sample allocation not given. After the first vaccine or placebo injection, samples were drawn on day 63. Generated by immunoSEQ multiplex PCR, the TCRdb table keeps only in-frame clones and is missing some. The sample contains 350,000 to 450,000 clones, around 91% of which appear only once. CDR3 length: 16 amino acids. Trimming stripped 0 bases from V and 3 bases from J, with 11 bases between. Germline V gives CDR1 LGHNA, CDR2 YNFKEQ. This clone was seen once. The antigen is unknown. The sequence came from a person aged 18-65 years who received the Ad26.COV2.S COVID-19 vaccine or a placebo. The rearrangement links TRBV4-2 to TRBJ2-2; D unresolved. The sample here was peripheral blood, taken in a trial of Ad26.COV2.S vaccine versus placebo. CDR3 nucleotide sequence: TGTGCCAGCAGCCAAGAGGGCACTTCATACACCGGGGAGCTGTTTTTT. The encoded protein is CASSQEGTSYTGELFF.